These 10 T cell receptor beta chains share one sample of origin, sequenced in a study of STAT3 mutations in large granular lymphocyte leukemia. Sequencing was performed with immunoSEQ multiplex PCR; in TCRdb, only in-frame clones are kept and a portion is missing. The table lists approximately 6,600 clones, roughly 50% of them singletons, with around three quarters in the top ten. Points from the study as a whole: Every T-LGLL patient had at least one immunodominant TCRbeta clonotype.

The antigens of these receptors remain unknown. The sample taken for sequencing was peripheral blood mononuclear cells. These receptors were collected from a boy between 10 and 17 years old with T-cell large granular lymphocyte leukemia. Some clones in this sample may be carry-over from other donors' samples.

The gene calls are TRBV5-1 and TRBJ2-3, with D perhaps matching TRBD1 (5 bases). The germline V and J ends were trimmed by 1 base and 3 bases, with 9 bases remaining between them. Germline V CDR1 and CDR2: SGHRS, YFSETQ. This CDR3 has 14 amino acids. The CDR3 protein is CASSLISGTDTQYF. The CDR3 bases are TGCGCCAGCAGCTTGATCTCAGGGACAGATACGCAGTATTTT.

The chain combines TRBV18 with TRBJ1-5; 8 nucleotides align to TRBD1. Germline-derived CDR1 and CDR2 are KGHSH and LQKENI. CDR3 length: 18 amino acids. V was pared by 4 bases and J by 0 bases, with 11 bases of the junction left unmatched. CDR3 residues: CASSRTGGKVYSNQPQHF. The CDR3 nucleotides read TGTGCCAGCTCACGAACAGGGGGGAAAGTTTATAGCAATCAGCCCCAGCATTTT.

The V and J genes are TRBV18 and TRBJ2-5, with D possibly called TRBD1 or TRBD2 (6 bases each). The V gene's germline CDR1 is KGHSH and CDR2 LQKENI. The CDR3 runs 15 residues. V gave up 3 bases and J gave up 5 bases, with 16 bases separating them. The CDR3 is CASSPPGRGRETQYF. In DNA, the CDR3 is TGTGCCAGCTCACCCCCTGGAAGGGGGAGGGAGACCCAGTACTTC.

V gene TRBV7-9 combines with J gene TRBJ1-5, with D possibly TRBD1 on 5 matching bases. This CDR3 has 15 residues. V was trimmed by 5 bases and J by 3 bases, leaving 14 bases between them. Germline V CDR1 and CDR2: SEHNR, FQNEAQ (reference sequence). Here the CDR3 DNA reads TGTGCCAGCAGCCCGGCGGGGGGTACCAATCAGCCCCAGCATTTT. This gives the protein CASSPAGGTNQPQHF.

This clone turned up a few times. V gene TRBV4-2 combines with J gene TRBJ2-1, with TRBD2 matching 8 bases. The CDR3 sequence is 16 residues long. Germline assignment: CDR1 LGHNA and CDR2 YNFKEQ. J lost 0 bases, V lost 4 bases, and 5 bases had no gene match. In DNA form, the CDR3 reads TGTGCCAGCAGCCTAGAGCGGGAGAGCTCCTACAATGAGCAGTTCTTC. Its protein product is CASSLERESSYNEQFF.

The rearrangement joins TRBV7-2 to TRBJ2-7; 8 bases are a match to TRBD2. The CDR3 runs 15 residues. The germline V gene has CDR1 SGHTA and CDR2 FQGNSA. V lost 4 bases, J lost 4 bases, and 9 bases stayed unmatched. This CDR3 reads CASSSTGGGGYEQYF. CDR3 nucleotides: TGTGCCAGCAGCTCCACGGGAGGCGGGGGGTACGAGCAGTACTTC.

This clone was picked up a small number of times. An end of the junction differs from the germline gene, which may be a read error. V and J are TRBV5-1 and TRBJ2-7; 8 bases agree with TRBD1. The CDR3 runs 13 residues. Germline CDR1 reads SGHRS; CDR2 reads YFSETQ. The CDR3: CASSLGVLDREDF. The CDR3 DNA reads TGCGCCAGCAGCTTGGGTGTTCTGGACAGGGAGGATTTC.

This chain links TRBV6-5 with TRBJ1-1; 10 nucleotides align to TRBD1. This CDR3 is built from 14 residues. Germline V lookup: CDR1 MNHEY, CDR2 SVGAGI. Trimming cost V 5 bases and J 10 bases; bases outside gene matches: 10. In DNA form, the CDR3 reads TGTGCCAGCAGTCGAGAGACAGGGGGCTATTCAGCTTTCTTT. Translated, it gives CASSRETGGYSAFF.

This CDR3 is CASSLTGGTEAFF. CDR3 in DNA: TGTGCCAGCAGCCTAACAGGGGGCACTGAAGCTTTCTTT. The chain links TRBV7-9 to TRBJ1-1; 8 nucleotides agree with TRBD1. This CDR3 is built from 13 residues. CDR1 and CDR2 from the germline V gene are SEHNR and FQNEAQ (reference sequence). The V and J ends lost 5 bases and 4 bases, in that order; junction bases with no gene match: 3.

In DNA form, the CDR3 reads TGTGCCAGCAGCCAAGATTATTCACCCCTCCACTTT. Protein: CASSQDYSPLHF. The chain employs TRBV14 and TRBJ1-6, with D unresolved. Germline V gives CDR1 SGHDN, CDR2 FVKESK. The CDR3 totals 12 residues. V dropped 0 bases and J dropped 8 bases, with 2 bases sitting between them.